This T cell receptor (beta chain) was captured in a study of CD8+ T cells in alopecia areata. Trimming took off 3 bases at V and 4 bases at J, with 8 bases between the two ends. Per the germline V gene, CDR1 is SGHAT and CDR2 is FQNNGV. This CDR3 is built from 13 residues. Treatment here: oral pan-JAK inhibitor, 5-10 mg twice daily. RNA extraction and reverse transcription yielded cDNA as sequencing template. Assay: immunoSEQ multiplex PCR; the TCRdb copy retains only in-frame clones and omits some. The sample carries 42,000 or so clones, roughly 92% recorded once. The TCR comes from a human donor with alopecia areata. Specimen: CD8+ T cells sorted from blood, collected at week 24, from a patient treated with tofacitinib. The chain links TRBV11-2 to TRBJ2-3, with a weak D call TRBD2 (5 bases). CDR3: CASSFRGPDTQYF. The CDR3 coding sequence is TGTGCCAGCAGCTTTAGAGGGCCAGATACGCAGTATTTT.